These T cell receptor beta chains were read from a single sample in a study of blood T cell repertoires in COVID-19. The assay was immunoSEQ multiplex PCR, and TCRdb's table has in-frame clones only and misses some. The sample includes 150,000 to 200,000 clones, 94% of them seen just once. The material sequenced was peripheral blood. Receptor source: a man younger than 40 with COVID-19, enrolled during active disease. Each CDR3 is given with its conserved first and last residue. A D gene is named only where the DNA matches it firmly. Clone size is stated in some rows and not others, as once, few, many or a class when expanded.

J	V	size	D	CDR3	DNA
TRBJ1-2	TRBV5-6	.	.	CASTPGTGNYGYTF	TGTGCCAGCACTCCCGGAACAGGGAACTATGGCTACACCTTC
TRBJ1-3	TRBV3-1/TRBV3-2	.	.	CASSPLGNTIYF	TGTGCCAGCAGCCCCCTGGGAAACACCATATATTTT
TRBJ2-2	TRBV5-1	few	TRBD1	CASSLTGGTGELFF	TGCGCCAGCAGCTTGACAGGGGGGACCGGGGAGCTGTTTTTT
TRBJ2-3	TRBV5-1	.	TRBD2	CASSLAASGTDTQYF	TGCGCCAGCAGCTTGGCGGCTAGCGGGACAGATACGCAGTATTTT
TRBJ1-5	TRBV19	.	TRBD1	CASNPQGASQPQHF	TGTGCCAGTAATCCACAGGGGGCGAGTCAGCCCCAGCATTTT
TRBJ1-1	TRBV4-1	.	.	CASSQSGNDGTEAFF	TGCGCCAGCAGCCAAAGCGGGAACGACGGGACTGAAGCTTTCTTT
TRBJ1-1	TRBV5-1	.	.	CASSSQENTEAFF	TGCGCCAGCAGCTCCCAGGAGAACACTGAAGCTTTCTTT
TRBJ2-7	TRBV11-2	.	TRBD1	CASSYPRGRSYEQYF	TGTGCCAGCAGCTATCCCAGGGGGCGGTCCTACGAGCAGTACTTC
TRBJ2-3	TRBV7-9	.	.	CASSLDFRQGGTDTQYF	TGTGCCAGCAGCTTAGATTTTAGGCAGGGCGGCACAGATACGCAGTATTTT
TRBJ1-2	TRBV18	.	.	CASSQAGVGGYTF	TGTGCCAGCTCACAGGCGGGGGTTGGCGGCTACACCTTC
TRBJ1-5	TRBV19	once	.	CASSDRHVGNQPQHF	TGTGCCAGTAGCGACCGACATGTCGGCAATCAGCCCCAGCATTTT
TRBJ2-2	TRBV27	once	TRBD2	CASSLSTGTSGGVTTGELFF	TGTGCCAGCAGTTTATCGACTGGGACTAGCGGGGGGGTTACTACCGGGGAGCTGTTTTTT
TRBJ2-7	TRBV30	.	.	CAWGGGTGEQYF	TGTGCCTGGGGTGGGGGGACGGGCGAGCAGTACTTC
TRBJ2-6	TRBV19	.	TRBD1	CASSISPGGRSGANVLTF	TGTGCCAGTAGTATCTCTCCAGGGGGAAGGTCTGGGGCCAACGTCCTGACTTTC
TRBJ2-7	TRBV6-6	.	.	CASSYDGAGIGSEQYF	TGTGCCAGCAGTTACGATGGGGCAGGGATCGGATCCGAGCAGTACTTC
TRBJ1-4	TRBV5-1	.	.	CASSPDTGEKLFF	TGCGCCAGCAGCCCAGACACAGGGGAAAAACTGTTTTTT
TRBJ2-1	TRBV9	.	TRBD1	CASQGADYNEQFF	TGTGCCTCACAGGGGGCGGATTACAATGAGCAGTTCTTC
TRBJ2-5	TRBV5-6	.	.	CASSLASGETQYF	TGTGCCAGCAGCTTGGCCAGCGGAGAGACCCAGTACTTC
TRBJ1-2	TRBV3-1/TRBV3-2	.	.	CASSQDLAGYGYTF	TGTGCCAGCAGCCAAGATCTGGCAGGCTATGGCTACACCTTC
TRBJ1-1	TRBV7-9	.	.	CASSPYADTEAFF	TGTGCCAGCAGCCCCTACGCCGACACTGAAGCTTTCTTT
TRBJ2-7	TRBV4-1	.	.	CASSPLGQGDLEQYF	TGCGCCAGCAGCCCCCTAGGGCAGGGCGATCTCGAGCAGTACTTC
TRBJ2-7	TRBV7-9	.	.	CASSLAAGPGEQYF	TGTGCCAGCAGCTTAGCAGCAGGGCCGGGCGAGCAGTACTTC